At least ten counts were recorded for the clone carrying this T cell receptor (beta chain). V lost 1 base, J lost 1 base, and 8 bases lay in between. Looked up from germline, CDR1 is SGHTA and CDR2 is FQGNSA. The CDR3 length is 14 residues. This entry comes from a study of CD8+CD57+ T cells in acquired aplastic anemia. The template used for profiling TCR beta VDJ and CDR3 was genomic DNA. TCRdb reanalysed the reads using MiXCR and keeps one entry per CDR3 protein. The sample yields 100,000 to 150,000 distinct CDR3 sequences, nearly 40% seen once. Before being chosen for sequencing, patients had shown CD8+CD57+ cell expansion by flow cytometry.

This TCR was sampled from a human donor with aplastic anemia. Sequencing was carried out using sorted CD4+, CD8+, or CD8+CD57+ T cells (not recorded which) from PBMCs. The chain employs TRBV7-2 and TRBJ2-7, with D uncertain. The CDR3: CASSLEAESYEQYF. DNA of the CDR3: TGTGCCAGCAGCTTAGAGGCTGAGTCCTACGAGCAGTACTTC.